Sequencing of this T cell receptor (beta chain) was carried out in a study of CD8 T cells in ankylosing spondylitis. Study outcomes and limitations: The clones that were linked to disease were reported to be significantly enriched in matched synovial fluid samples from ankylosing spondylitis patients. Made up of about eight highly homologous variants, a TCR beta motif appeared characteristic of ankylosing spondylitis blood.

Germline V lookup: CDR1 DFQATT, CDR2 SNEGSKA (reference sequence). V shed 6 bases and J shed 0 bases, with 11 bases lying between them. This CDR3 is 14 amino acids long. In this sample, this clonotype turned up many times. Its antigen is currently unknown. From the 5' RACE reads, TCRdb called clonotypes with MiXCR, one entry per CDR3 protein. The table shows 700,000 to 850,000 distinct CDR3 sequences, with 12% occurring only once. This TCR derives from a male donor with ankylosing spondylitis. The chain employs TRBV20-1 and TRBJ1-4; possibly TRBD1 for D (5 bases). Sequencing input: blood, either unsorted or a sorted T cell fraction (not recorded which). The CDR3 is CSAAGGATNEKLFF. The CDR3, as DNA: TGCAGTGCAGCCGGGGGAGCAACTAATGAAAAACTGTTTTTT.